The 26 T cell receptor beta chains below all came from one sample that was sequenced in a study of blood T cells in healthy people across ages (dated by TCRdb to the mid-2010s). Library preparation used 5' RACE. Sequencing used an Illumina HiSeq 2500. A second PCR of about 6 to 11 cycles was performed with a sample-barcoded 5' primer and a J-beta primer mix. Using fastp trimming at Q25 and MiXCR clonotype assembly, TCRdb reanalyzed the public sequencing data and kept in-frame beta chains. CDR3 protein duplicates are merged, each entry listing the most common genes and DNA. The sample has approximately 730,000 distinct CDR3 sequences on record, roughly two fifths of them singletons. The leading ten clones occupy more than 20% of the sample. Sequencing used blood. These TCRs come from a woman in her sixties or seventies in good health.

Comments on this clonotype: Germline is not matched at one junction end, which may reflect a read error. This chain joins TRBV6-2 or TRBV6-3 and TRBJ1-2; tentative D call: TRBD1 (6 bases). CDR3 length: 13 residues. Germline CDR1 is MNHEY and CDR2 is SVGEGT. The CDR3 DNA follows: TGTGCCTGCAGTCTACAGGGCAACTATGGCTACACCTTC. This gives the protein CACSLQGNYGYTF.

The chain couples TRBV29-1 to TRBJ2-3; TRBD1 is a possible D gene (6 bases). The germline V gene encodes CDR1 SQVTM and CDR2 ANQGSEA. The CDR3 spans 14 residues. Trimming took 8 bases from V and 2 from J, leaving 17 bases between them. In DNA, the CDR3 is TGCAGCATTACGGAAGGGGGATTCACAGATACGCAGTATTTT. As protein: CSITEGGFTDTQYF.

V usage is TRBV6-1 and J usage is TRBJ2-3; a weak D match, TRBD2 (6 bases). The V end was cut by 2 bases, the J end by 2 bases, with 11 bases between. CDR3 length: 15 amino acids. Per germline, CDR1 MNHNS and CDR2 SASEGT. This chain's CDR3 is CASSEQEGLTDTQYF. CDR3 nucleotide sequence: TGTGCCAGCAGTGAACAAGAGGGACTCACAGATACGCAGTATTTT.

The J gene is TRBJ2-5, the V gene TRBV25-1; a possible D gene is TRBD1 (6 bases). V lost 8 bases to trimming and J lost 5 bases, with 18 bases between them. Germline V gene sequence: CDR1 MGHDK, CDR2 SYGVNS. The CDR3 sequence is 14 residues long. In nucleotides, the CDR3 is TGTGCCAGCGCAGACCCCAGGGGCGGGGAGACCCAGTACTTC. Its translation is CASADPRGGETQYF.

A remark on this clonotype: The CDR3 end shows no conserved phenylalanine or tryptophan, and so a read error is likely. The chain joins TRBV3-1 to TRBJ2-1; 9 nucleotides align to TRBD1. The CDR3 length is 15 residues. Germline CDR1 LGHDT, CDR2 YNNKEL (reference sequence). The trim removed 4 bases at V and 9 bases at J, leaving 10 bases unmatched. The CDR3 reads CASSPSGQGYGEQFL. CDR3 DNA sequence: TGTGCCAGCAGCCCGTCGGGACAGGGATACGGTGAGCAGTTCTTA.

For the CDR3, the DNA is TGTGCCAGCAGCTACGCCCTCCGGGACAGGGCAGCAGATACGCAGTATTTT. Translated, it gives CASSYALRDRAADTQYF. The chain combines TRBV21-1 with TRBJ2-3; the table's D call TRBD1 went unverified against the DNA. TRBV21-1 is described as a pseudogene. The CDR3 totals 17 residues.

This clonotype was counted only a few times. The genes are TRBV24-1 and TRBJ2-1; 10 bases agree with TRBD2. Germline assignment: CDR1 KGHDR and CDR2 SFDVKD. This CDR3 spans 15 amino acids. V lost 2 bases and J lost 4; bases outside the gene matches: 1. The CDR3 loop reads CATSDSLAGYNEQFF. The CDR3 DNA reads TGTGCCACCAGTGATTCACTAGCGGGGTACAATGAGCAGTTCTTC.

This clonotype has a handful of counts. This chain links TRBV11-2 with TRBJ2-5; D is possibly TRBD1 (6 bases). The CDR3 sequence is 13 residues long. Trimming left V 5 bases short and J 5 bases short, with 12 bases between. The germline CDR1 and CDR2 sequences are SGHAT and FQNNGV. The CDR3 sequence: CASSQQGSETQYF. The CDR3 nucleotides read TGTGCCAGCAGCCAACAGGGCTCGGAGACCCAGTACTTC.

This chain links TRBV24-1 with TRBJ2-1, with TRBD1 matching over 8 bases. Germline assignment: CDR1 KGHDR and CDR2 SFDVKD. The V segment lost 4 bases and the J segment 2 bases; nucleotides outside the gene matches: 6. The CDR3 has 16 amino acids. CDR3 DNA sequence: TGTGCCACCAGTGAACAAGGACAGGGCCCCTACAATGAGCAGTTCTTC. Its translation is CATSEQGQGPYNEQFF.

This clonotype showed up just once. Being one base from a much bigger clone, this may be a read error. In DNA, the CDR3 is TGCAGCGCTAAATCGGGAGGTGCCTCTGGGGCCAACGTCCTGACTTTC. This encodes CSAKSGGASGANVLTF. The chain carries TRBV29-1 and TRBJ2-6, with TRBD2 matching 7 bases. This CDR3 has 16 amino acids. Germline CDR1 is SQVTM and CDR2 is ANQGSEA. The trim removed 7 bases at V and 0 bases at J, leaving 9 bases unmatched.

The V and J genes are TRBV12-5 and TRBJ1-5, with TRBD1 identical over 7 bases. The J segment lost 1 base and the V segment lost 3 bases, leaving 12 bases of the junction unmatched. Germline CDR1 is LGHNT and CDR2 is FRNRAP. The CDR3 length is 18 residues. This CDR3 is CASGFLGQAVISNQPQHF. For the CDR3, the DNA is TGTGCTAGTGGTTTTCTAGGACAGGCTGTTATAAGCAATCAGCCCCAGCATTTT.

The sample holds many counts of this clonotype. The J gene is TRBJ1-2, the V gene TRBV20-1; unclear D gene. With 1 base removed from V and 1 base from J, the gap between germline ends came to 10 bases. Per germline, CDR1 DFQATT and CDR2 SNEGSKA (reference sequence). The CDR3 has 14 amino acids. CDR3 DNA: TGCAGTGCTAGAGGCCGTAGTGTTAACTATGGCTACACCTTC. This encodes CSARGRSVNYGYTF.

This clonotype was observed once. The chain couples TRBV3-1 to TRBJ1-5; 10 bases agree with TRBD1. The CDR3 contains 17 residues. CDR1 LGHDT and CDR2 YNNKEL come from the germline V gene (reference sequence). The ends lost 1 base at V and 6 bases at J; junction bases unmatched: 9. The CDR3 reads CASSQGQGALSGQPQHF. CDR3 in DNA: TGTGCCAGCAGCCAAGGACAGGGGGCCCTCTCCGGTCAGCCCCAGCATTTT.

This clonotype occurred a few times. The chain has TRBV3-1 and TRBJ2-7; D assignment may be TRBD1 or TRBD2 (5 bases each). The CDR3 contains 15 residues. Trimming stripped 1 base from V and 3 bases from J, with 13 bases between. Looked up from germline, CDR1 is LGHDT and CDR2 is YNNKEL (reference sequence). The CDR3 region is CASSQVKGTHYEQYF. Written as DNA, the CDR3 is TGTGCCAGCAGCCAAGTGAAGGGGACCCACTACGAGCAGTACTTC.

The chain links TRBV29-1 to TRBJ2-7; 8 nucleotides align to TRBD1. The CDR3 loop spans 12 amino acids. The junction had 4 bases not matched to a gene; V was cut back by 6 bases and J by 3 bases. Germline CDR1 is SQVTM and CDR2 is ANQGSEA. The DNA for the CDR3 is TGCAGCGTGACCAGGGGGCTCTACGAGCAGTACTTC. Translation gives CSVTRGLYEQYF.

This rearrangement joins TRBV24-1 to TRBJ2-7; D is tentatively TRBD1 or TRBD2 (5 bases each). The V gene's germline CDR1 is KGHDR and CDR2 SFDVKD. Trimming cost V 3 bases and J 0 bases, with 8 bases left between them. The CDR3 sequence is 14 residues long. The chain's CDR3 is CATSDGGNSYEQYF. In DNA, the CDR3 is TGTGCCACCAGTGATGGGGGAAACTCCTACGAGCAGTACTTC.

CDR3 sequence: CSALTGSWGEQYF. DNA of the CDR3: TGCAGTGCTTTGACAGGTTCTTGGGGCGAGCAGTACTTC. This chain joins TRBV20-1 and TRBJ2-7; TRBD1 is a possible D gene (6 bases). The V gene's germline CDR1 is DFQATT and CDR2 SNEGSKA (reference sequence). This CDR3 is 13 amino acids long. V was shortened by 5 bases and J by 6 bases, with 17 bases between the two germline ends.

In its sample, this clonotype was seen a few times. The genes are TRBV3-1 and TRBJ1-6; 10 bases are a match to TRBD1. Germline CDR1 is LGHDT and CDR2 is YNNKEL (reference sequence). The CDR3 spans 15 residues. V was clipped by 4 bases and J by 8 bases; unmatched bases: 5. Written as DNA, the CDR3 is TGTGCCAGCAGCCGGGGGACAGGGGTTGATTCACCCCTCCACTTT. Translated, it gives CASSRGTGVDSPLHF.

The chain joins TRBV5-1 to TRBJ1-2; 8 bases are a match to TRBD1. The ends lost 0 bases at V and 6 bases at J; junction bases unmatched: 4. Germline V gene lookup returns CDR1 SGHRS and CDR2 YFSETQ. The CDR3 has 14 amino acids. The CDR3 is CASSLATGGHGYTF. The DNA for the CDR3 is TGCGCCAGCAGCTTGGCCACAGGGGGTCATGGCTACACCTTC.

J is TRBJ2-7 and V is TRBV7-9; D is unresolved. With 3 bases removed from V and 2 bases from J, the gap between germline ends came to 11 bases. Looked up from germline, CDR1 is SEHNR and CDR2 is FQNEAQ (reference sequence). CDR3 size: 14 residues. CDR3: CASSLTQSAYEQYF. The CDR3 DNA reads TGTGCCAGCAGCTTGACACAAAGCGCCTACGAGCAGTACTTC.

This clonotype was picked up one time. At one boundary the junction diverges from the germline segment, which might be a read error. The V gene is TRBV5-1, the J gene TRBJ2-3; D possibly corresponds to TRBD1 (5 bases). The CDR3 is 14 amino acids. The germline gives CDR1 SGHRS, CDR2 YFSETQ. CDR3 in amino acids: CVSSLRQSTDTQYF. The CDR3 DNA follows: TGCGTCAGCAGCTTGAGACAGAGCACAGATACGCAGTATTTT.

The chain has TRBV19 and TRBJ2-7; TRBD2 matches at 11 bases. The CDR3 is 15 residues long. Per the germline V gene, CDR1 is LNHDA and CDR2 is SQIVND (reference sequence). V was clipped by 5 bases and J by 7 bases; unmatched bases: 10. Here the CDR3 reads CASSELAGVYNEQYF. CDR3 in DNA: TGTGCCAGTAGTGAACTAGCGGGGGTCTACAATGAGCAGTACTTC.

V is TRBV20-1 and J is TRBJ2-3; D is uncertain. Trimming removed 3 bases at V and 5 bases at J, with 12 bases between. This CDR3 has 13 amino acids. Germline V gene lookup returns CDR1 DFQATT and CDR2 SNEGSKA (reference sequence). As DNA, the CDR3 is TGCAGTGCTAGTGTGGACGTCGAAGATACGCAGTATTTT. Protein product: CSASVDVEDTQYF.

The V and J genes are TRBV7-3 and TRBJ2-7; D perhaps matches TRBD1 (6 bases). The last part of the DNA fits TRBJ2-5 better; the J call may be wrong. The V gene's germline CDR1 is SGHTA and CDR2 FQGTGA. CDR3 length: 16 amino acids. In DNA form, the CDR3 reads TGTGCCAGCAGCTTAGTTGGCAGGGGTCGCCGAGAGACCCAGTACTTC. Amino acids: CASSLVGRGRRETQYF.

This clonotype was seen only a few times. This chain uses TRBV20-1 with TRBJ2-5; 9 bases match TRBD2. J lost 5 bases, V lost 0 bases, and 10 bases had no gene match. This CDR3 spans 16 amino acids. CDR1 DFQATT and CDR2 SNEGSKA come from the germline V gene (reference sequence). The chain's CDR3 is CSARDRGGRARETQYF. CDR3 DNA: TGCAGTGCTAGAGATCGTGGCGGGAGGGCCAGGGAGACCCAGTACTTC.

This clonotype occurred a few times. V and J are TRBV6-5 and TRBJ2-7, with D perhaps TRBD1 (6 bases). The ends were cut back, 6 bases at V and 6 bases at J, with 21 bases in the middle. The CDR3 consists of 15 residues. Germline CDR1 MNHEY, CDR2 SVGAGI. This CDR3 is CASSPHRDTSGEQYF. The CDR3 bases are TGTGCCAGCAGCCCCCACCGGGACACGTCGGGCGAGCAGTACTTC.